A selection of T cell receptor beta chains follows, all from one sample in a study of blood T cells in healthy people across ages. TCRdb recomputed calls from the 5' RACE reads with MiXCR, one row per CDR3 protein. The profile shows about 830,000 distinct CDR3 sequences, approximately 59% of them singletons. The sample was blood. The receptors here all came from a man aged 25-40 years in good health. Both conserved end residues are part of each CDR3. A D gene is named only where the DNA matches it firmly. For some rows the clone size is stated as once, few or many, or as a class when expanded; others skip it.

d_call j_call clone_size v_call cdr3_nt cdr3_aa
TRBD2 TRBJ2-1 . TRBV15 TGTGCCACCAGCGGTCGGACTAGCAATGAGCAGTTCTTC CATSGRTSNEQFF
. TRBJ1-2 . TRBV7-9 TGTGCCAGCAGCTTAACTATCTCGGGCACAGGGAACTATGGCTACACCTTC CASSLTISGTGNYGYTF
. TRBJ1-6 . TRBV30 TGTGCCTGGGGCAGCTCCTATAATTCACCCCTCCACTTT CAWGSSYNSPLHF
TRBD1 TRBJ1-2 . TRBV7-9 TGTGCCAGCAGCATCTCGCGGACAGGGAATGGCTACACCTTC CASSISRTGNGYTF
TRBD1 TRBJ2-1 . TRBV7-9 TGTGCCAGCAGCCGAGCCGGGACAGCGCGGAATGAGCAGTTCTTC CASSRAGTARNEQFF
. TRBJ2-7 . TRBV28 TGTGCCAGCAGACAGGGAGGGCCCTACGAGCAGTACTTC CASRQGGPYEQYF
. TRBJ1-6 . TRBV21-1 TGTGCCAGCAGCAAAGGTCTTCAATACAATAATTCACCCCTCCACTTT CASSKGLQYNNSPLHF
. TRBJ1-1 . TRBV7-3 TGTGCCAGCAGCTTAACCCGAGACGGAGACACTGAAGCTTTCTTT CASSLTRDGDTEAFF
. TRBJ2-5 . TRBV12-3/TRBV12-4 TGTGCCAGCAGTTTAGGAAGTTGGGGACGAGAGACCCAGTACTTC CASSLGSWGRETQYF
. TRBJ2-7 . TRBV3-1 TGTGCCAGCATGACTCAGGGGAGCTACGAGCAGTACTTC CASMTQGSYEQYF
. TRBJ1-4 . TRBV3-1 TGTGCCAGCAGTTTCACACGGACCACAACTAATGAAAAACTGTTTTTT CASSFTRTTTNEKLFF
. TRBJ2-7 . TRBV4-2 TGTGCCAGCAGTCGAACAGGGTCCCCCTCCTACAATGAGCAGTACTTC CASSRTGSPSYNEQYF
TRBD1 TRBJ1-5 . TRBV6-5 TGTGCCAGCAGGTCGACAGGGGGATCTCCTCAGCCCCAGCATTTT CASRSTGGSPQPQHF
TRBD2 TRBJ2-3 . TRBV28 TGTGCCAGCAGTTCAAACCGGGGGGGCCTCTCAGATACGCAGTATTTT CASSSNRGGLSDTQYF
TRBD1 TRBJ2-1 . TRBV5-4 TGCGCCAGCAGCAGCATAGCTGGGGACAGCTACAATGAGCAGTTCTTC CASSSIAGDSYNEQFF
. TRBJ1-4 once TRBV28 TGTGTCAGCAGTTTAACGGGGCAGGGAGTTGAAAAACTGTTTTTT CVSSLTGQGVEKLFF